This T cell receptor beta chain was sequenced for a study of regulatory T cells in long-lasting Graves disease (dated by TCRdb to 2020 to 2023). As for the study more broadly: Antithyroid drugs had been taken for less than 3 months by newly diagnosed Graves' disease patients. A total of around 35 samples underwent TCR sequencing, from about 13 patients with persistent Graves' disease and 20 or so patients with newly diagnosed Graves' disease. The study took place in China and was registered as a clinical trial. Persistent Graves' disease patients were compared with newly diagnosed Graves' disease patients by peripheral blood TCR sequencing and RNA sequencing. What the work shows at the level of the full study, not this receptor alone: Because the primary lesion, thyroid tissue, could not be accessed, the study looked at peripheral blood alone. The authors acknowledged the small sample size as a limitation that may reduce accuracy. Preferential use of TRBV28, TRBJ1-2 and TRBJ2-5 was observed in persistent disease, whereas TRBV20-1 and TRBJ2-1 were favored in newly diagnosed disease. Only the TCR beta chain was sequenced and analyzed. More public clonotypes were shared among persistent patients (roughly 2,900) than among newly diagnosed patients (966). Lower TCR Shannon entropy and fewer highly expanded clones were observed in persistent Graves' disease patients than in newly diagnosed patients, which suggested clonal expansion.

V loses 1 base of germline sequence and J loses 5 bases, and the interval between the two ends is 9 bases. Based on the germline V gene, the CDR1 and CDR2 sequences are SGHDN and FVKESK. Taken from cysteine to phenylalanine, the CDR3 has 13 residues. Solely the CDR3 DNA is kept, with 39 bases framed from the first base. A remark on this clonotype: It lacks a known antigen. No base qualities exist here, and no much larger clone lies one base off it.

Read against the paper, the sample's time point label means: newly diagnosed GD, antithyroid drugs for less than 3 months. For both TCR sequencing and RNA sequencing, RNA was extracted from PBMCs using TRIzol. The diagnosis of Graves' disease followed American Thyroid Association guidelines. The patients came from an endocrinology department in Xi'an, China. From each patient, about 9.7 milliliters of peripheral blood was collected into an EDTA anticoagulant tube. Ficoll Paque Plus density gradient separation was used to isolate PBMCs, and no further T cell sorting was performed. RNA quality was checked with an Agilent 2100 Bioanalyzer and agarose gel, and concentration with a NanoDrop 2000. The protocol used for the library was multiplex PCR. Sequencer: Illumina HiSeq 4000. TCR beta libraries were built with iRepertoire HTBI primers and Arm-PCR amplification of CDR3 regions. Before sequencing, the PCR products underwent gel purification. The authors processed their data as follows. Gene usage analysis of CDR3 amino acid clonotypes relied on the approximately 62 TRBV and about 15 TRBJ segments identified across samples. COPE and FqMerger were used to merge filtered high-quality paired reads into contigs. BLAST was used to align contigs to IMGT TRBV, TRBD and TRBJ reference genes, and CDR3 was defined according to IMGT. Highly expanded clones were defined as clonotypes with a frequency above 0.1%. Repertoire diversity was measured by Shannon entropy, and V-J evenness by the Gini coefficient. Public clonotypes were defined as clonotypes shared by more than one individual. TCRdb reanalyzed the raw reads on its own, using fastp at Q25 for trimming and MiXCR for clone calling, and kept in-frame beta chains. Every entry covers one CDR3 protein and lists the most common genes and DNA from its rows. TCRdb's processing, not the authors' own work, is the source of the V and J calls. The sample records some 500,000 distinct CDR3 sequences, around 16% of which are singletons. The ten largest account for roughly 25% of the sample.

A further study also used this sample, focusing on T cells in Graves' hyperthyroidism and ophthalmopathy. In that second paper, the authors write: Stable Graves' hyperthyroidism was defined as the absence of progression to ophthalmopathy over 18 months of follow-up. Hyperthyroidism patients were aged 18 to 65 years and newly diagnosed, with disease duration of less than 2 months. Patients with uncontrolled infections, other autoimmune diseases, pregnancy or lactation were excluded. Clinical symptoms, serum thyroxine and TRAb, thyroid ultrasound, and orbital computed tomography formed the basis for the diagnoses. For the first round of RT-PCR on the TCR CDR3, the HTBI primer set was used together with the Qiagen OneStep RT-PCR kit. Most expanded thyroid clonotypes (frequency above 0.001) were also found in blood, which suggests that blood repertoires may mirror thyroid immune responses. Ophthalmopathy was separated from stable hyperthyroidism by a 13 V-J signature model, with approximately 86% sensitivity and 81% to 82% specificity obtained in cross-validation and 80%/75% obtained in testing. In validation, progression to ophthalmopathy was predicted by the model with around 70% sensitivity and 72% to 80% specificity, a median of about 6.4 months before onset. To identify TCR V-J signatures that set the groups apart, the researchers used a discovery cohort of about a hundred patients, made up of approximately 43 with Graves' ophthalmopathy and 55 to 65 with stable Graves' hyperthyroidism. Whether ophthalmopathy could be predicted prospectively was tested in an independent validation cohort made up of 18 to 20 hyperthyroidism patients plus 17 patients who later progressed to ophthalmopathy. For training and testing, the 80 to 100 patients in the discovery cohort were randomly divided in a 7:3 ratio. Thyroid tissue and blood T-cell repertoires from six Graves' hyperthyroidism patients were also compared in the study. Once sampling was done, hyperthyroidism patients were given methimazole at a starting dose of 30 mg daily, whereas ophthalmopathy patients were given high-dose intravenous methylprednisolone. Libraries were constructed in a second round of multiplex PCR, after which size selection and purification were performed. Paired-end sequencing of the libraries was performed with 100 bp reads on an Illumina HiSeq2000. Raw data were processed with SOAPnuke, discarding reads with adapters, uncalled bases, mean Phred below 15, or no exact constant-primer or identifier match. COPE v1.2.5 was used to merge the high-quality paired reads, and each unique nucleotide sequence was defined as a clonotype. MiTCR v1.1 was used to align the clonotypes against IMGT TRBV, TRBD and TRBJ reference segments. The analysis was restricted to V-J combinations with a frequency above 0.0001, which together covered roughly 99% of the repertoires. A TCS score was defined as the ratio between F50 (clonal expansion) and ExV (chaos), using BLOSUM62-based TCRdist between CDR3 peptides within each V-J. Welch's t-statistics and random forest reduced roughly 540 V-J features to 13, which were used in a naive Bayes classifier (R e1071). No statistical method was used to set the sample size in advance, and investigators knew the group allocation. The paper describes TCR Vbeta CDR3 sequencing of 135 peripheral blood samples, made up of 40 to 45 ophthalmopathy patients, 70 to 75 hyperthyroidism patients and roughly 17 progressor patients.

In this chain, TRBV14 is recombined with TRBJ2-7, with the D gene not confidently named. This receptor was obtained from a woman between 40 and 65 years old with Graves disease. Donor details come from another sample of the same person, matched by shared clones. The specimen comprised peripheral blood mononuclear cells (PBMCs), sampled at new diagnosis, from a patient treated with antithyroid drugs. The CDR3 protein: CASSQGNGNEQYF. Read as DNA, the sequence is TGTGCCAGCAGCCAAGGGAATGGCAACGAGCAGTACTTC.